This entry describes one TCR beta chain. Its antigen remains unidentified. The CDR3 loop spans 11 amino acids. From germline, CDR1 is SGHDT and CDR2 YYEEEE. Trimming took off 3 bases at V and 4 bases at J, with 3 bases between the two ends. This record belongs to a study of cytomegalovirus exposure and HLA in healthy donors. Study findings and constraints: In vitro checks showed that a few CMV-associated chains really do target CMV antigens. Among immune exposure information, only CMV serostatus was available. There were reportedly fewer N-insertions in an Asian-associated ancestry cluster than the roughly 610-donor mean, in a later analysis.

This PCR relied on a set of 60 Vbeta primers and 13 Jbeta primers. Produced via immunoSEQ multiplex PCR; TCRdb's table is partial and in-frame only. The sample lists 170,000 or so clones; over 80% were seen once. This chain uses TRBV5-6 with TRBJ2-3; D call uncertain. The source material was PBMCs. The receptor was isolated from a man between 45 and 60 years old in good health and CMV-seronegative. The CDR3 sequence: CASSSADTQYF. CDR3 coding DNA: TGTGCCAGCAGCTCCGCAGATACGCAGTATTTT.